The 8 T cell receptor beta chains presented below share a single source sample, sequenced in a study of cytomegalovirus exposure and HLA in healthy donors (dated by TCRdb to about 2017). The library came from the immunoSEQ multiplex PCR assay. The multiplex PCR relied on a mix of 60 forward primers for TCR Vbeta segments and 13 reverse primers for TCR Jbeta segments. As stored in TCRdb, this immuneACCESS dataset retains in-frame rearrangements with V and J assigned. A fraction of the clones does not appear; measured against another copy, unresolved V genes explain less than half of the discrepancy, and the remainder lacks a known reason. Within this sample are approximately 30,000 clones, with 35% to 55% of them counted one time only. Just under 2% of the sample is taken by the ten largest. Specimen: PBMCs. These receptors were collected from a woman in her fifties or sixties in good health and CMV-seronegative.

The V call is TRBV5-3, the J call TRBJ2-7; 7 nucleotides align to TRBD2. TRBV5-3 carries the ORF label, with uncertain function. Germline trimming cut 0 bases from V and 0 bases from J; bases unmatched to any gene: 9. The CDR3 totals 17 residues. CDR3 residues: CARSLATPTSASYEQYF. The CDR3 DNA reads TGTGCCAGAAGCTTGGCAACCCCAACTAGCGCCTCCTACGAGCAGTACTTC.

The chain uses TRBV7-9 and TRBJ1-4, with 9 bases identical to TRBD1. The CDR3 runs to 14 residues. Germline CDR1 reads SEHNR; CDR2 reads FQNEAQ (reference sequence). V was pared by 5 bases and J by 8 bases, with 6 bases of the junction left unmatched. Written as DNA, the CDR3 is TGTGCCAGCAGCCCGGGACAGGGAAGCGAAAAACTGTTTTTT. Translation: CASSPGQGSEKLFF. The variable domain in full, completed from reference TRBV7-9 and TRBJ1-4, reads DTGVSQNPRHKITKRGQNVTFRCDPISEHNRLYWYRQTLGQGPEFLTYFQNEAQLEKSRLLSDRFSAERPKGSFSTLEIQRTEQGDSAMYLCASSPGQGSEKLFFGSGTQLSVL.

The genes are TRBV28 and TRBJ2-1; 8 nucleotides align to TRBD2. V was clipped by 3 bases and J by 9 bases; unmatched bases: 10. Per germline, CDR1 MDHEN and CDR2 SYDVKM. The CDR3 contains 15 residues. The CDR3 protein is CASSFISGKSGEQFF. For the CDR3, the DNA is TGTGCCAGCAGTTTTATTAGCGGGAAAAGTGGTGAGCAGTTCTTC.

The gene calls are TRBV18 and TRBJ2-1, with 7 bases that match TRBD2. Germline V gene sequence: CDR1 KGHSH, CDR2 LQKENI. There are 16 residues in the CDR3. J lost 2 bases, V lost 0 bases, and 4 bases had no gene match. The CDR3: CASSPPVLAAYNEQFF. The DNA for the CDR3 is TGTGCCAGCTCACCACCGGTCCTAGCGGCCTACAATGAGCAGTTCTTC.

The chain recombines TRBV5-4 with TRBJ2-2; the match to TRBD1 covers 8 bases. The CDR3 loop spans 13 amino acids. Germline V gives CDR1 SGHNT, CDR2 YYREEE (reference sequence). J was trimmed by 7 bases and V by 4 bases; bases with no gene match: 3. The CDR3 bases are TGTGCCAGCAGCCAGGGGGCAAACGGGGAGCTGTTTTTT. Translating it yields CASSQGANGELFF.

The rearrangement links TRBV19 to TRBJ2-7; TRBD2 agrees at 8 bases. The junction had 4 bases not matched to a gene; V was cut back by 4 bases and J by 2 bases. The CDR3 loop spans 14 amino acids. The germline V gene has CDR1 LNHDA and CDR2 SQIVND (reference sequence). The CDR3 region is CASSNRAGAYEQYF. The CDR3 DNA reads as TGTGCCAGTAGTAATAGAGCGGGAGCCTACGAGCAGTACTTC.

The gene calls are TRBV18 and TRBJ1-1; 9 bases are shared with TRBD1. The CDR3 consists of 14 residues. V lost 6 bases, J lost 3 bases, and 5 bases stayed unmatched. CDR1 KGHSH and CDR2 LQKENI come from the germline V gene. CDR3 sequence (DNA): TGTGCCAGCTCTCGGGACAGGGATGACACTGAAGCTTTCTTT. Its protein is CASSRDRDDTEAFF.

The chain employs TRBV18 and TRBJ2-5; 8 bases align to TRBD2. The CDR3 is made up of 14 amino acids. Germline loops: CDR1 KGHSH, CDR2 LQKENI. The ends lost 4 bases at V and 5 bases at J; junction bases unmatched: 6. The chain's CDR3 is CASSRGASGETQYF. CDR3 DNA: TGTGCCAGCTCACGTGGGGCTAGCGGGGAGACCCAGTACTTC.